This T cell receptor (beta chain) was identified during a study of T cell responses to AZD1222 COVID-19 vaccine. This CDR3 has 15 amino acids. V was cut by 1 base and J by 1 base, with 10 bases left in between. Germline V gene lookup returns CDR1 SGHRS and CDR2 YFSETQ. The protocol was immunoSEQ multiplex PCR, while the TCRdb copy is restricted to in-frame clones and leaves out a portion. The sample shows roughly 130,000 clones, roughly nine tenths of them seen only once. This clone was seen just once. What it recognizes is unknown. Other DNA sequences in this sample translate to the same CDR3. Broader study findings: The CD4 TCRs associated with vaccination extended across spike and predominated at 160-218 and 743-854. Spike-specific TCR breadth and depth went up after people got two AZD1222 doses.

This TCR was recovered from an adult in good health. The sample in question was peripheral blood, obtained on day 0 of AZD1222 vaccination. V usage is TRBV5-1 and J usage is TRBJ2-3; no clear D. DNA of the CDR3: TGCGCCAGCAGCTTGAGAGGAGTTGGCACAGATACGCAGTATTTT. This sequence encodes CASSLRGVGTDTQYF.